This note documents a single TCR beta chain sequence. Antigen unknown. The sample originates from a study of cytomegalovirus exposure and HLA in healthy donors. Study-level points and caveats: A highly shared variant cluster was judged a likely technical artifact. Several of the most significant clusters appeared, in a later analysis, to be linked to common viral pathogens. In an earlier analysis, most TCR beta V segments were productive about 87% or about 30% of the time. For TCR beta chains, V- and J-gene trimming was later linked to a missense DCLRE1C variant.

The PCR used 60 Vbeta and 13 Jbeta primers. The protocol was immunoSEQ multiplex PCR, while the TCRdb copy is restricted to in-frame clones and leaves out a portion. The data contain some 150,000 clones, about 72% of them seen just once; the ten biggest clones take up about 2.5%. What was sequenced was PBMCs. This receptor was identified in a human donor in good health.

The CDR3 bases are TGTGCCAGCAGCCCAGCGGGCAGCTCTGAAGCTTTCTTT. This encodes CASSPAGSSEAFF. This chain links TRBV9 with TRBJ1-1; D unresolved. The ends were cut back, 4 bases at V and 6 bases at J, with 13 bases in the middle. The CDR3 consists of 13 residues. CDR1 is SGDLS, CDR2 YYNGEE, per germline.